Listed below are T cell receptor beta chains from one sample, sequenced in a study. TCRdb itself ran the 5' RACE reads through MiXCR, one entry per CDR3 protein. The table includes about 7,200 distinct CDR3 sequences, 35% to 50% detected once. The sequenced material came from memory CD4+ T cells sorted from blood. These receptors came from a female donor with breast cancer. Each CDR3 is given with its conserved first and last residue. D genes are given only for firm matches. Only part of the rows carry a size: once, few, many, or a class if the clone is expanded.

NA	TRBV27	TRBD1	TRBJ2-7	TGTGCCAGCCAAGGACAGGGTTACTACGAGCAGTACTTC	CASQGQGYYEQYF
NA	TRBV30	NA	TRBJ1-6	TGTGCCTGGAGCAGGGAGAATTCACCCCTCCACTTT	CAWSRENSPLHF
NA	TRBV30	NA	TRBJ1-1	TGTGCCTGGAGGGGGGACGATGAAGCTTTCTTT	CAWRGDDEAFF
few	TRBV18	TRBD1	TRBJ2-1	TGTGCCAGCTCACAATTACAGGGGGACAATGAGCAGTTCTTC	CASSQLQGDNEQFF
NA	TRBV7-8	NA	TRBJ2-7	TGTGCCAGGAGCCCCCAGGGCGTGGGGGCCGAGCAGTACTTC	CARSPQGVGAEQYF
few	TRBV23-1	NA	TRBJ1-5	TGCGCCAGCAGTCAATCGGTACCTGTTCAGGATAGCAATCAGCCCCAGCATTTT	CASSQSVPVQDSNQPQHF
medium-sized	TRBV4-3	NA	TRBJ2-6	TGCGCCAGCAGCCCCCGGCATGACTCTGGGGCCAACGTCCTGACTTTC	CASSPRHDSGANVLTF
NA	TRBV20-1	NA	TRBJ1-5	TGCAGGGCTATGGACAGCAATCAGCCCCAGCATTTT	CRAMDSNQPQHF
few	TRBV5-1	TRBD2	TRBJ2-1	TGCGCCAGCAGCTTGGAGCGGGGCAATGAGCAGTTCTTC	CASSLERGNEQFF
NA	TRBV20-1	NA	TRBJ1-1	TGCAGTGCTAAAGGGCCGGGCACTGAAGCTTTCTTT	CSAKGPGTEAFF
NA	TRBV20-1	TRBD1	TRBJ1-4	TGCAGTGCTAGAGATCGGTTGGGGCAGGGGGGTGAAAAACTGTTTTTT	CSARDRLGQGGEKLFF
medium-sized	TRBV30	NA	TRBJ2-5	TGTGCCTGGAGTGCACAGGGTATGACAGAGACCCAGTACTTC	CAWSAQGMTETQYF
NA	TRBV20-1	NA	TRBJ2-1	TGCAGTGCTAGTGCATGGGGGGATGAGCAGTTCTTC	CSASAWGDEQFF
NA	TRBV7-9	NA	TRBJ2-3	TGTGCCAGCAGCTTAGCGCGGGTCTTAACAGGGAGCGGGAAAATTGATACGCAGTATTTT	CASSLARVLTGSGKIDTQYF
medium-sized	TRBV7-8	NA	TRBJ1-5	TGTGCCAGCAGCTGGGAGTGGGGTCAGCCCCAGCATTTT	CASSWEWGQPQHF
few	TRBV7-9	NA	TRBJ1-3	TGTGCCAGCAGCACAGGGACACTCTCTGGAAACACCATATATTTT	CASSTGTLSGNTIYF
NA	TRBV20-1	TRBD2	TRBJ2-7	TGCAGTGCTAGAGATCTGGAGGGGGGACTAGCGGGACAGTCCGGCGAGCAGTACTTC	CSARDLEGGLAGQSGEQYF
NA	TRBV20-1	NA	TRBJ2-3	TGCAGTGCTAGAGATTTGAGCGGTAACGAAGATACGCAGTATTTT	CSARDLSGNEDTQYF
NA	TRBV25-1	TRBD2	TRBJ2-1	TGTGCCAGCAGTGAATATTTAGGGCTAGCGGGGGGGTTTGAGCAGTTCTTC	CASSEYLGLAGGFEQFF
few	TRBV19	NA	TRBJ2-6	TGTGCCAGTAGTAGGGACGCTAGTTCTGGGGCCAACGTCCTGACTTTC	CASSRDASSGANVLTF
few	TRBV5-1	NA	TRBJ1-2	TGCGCCAGCAGCTTGTTCGGGTCTAATGGCTACACCTTC	CASSLFGSNGYTF
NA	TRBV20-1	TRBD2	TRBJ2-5	TGCAGTGCTCTTCTAGCGGGAGTTCAAGAGACCCAGTACTTC	CSALLAGVQETQYF
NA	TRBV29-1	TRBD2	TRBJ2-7	TGCAGCGTTGACCGAGAGACTAGCGGGAACGAGCAGTACTTC	CSVDRETSGNEQYF
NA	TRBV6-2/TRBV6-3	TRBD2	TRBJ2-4	TGTGCCAGCAGTTCCGAGACTAGCGGGGTAGCCAAAAACATTCAGTACTTC	CASSSETSGVAKNIQYF
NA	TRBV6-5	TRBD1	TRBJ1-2	TGTGCCACTACAGGGGGCGATGGCTACACCTTC	CATTGGDGYTF
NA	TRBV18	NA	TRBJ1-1	TGTGCCAGCTCACCTGGTACAACGGGGACTGAAGCTTTCTTT	CASSPGTTGTEAFF
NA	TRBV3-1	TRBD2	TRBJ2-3	TGTGCCAGCAGCCAAAGGGTTAGCGGGGGGAGCACAGATACGCAGTATTTT	CASSQRVSGGSTDTQYF
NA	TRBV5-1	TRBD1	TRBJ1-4	TGCGCCAGCAGCTTCGCAGGGGGCGGGTCGGAAAAACTGTTTTTT	CASSFAGGGSEKLFF
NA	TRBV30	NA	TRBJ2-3	TGTGCCTGGAGTGCGGCAGGGCTAAGGCCCACAGATACGCAGTATTTT	CAWSAAGLRPTDTQYF
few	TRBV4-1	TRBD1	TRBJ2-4	TGCGCCAGCAGCCCACAGGGGGATACGGCCAAAAACATTCAGTACTTC	CASSPQGDTAKNIQYF
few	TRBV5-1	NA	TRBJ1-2	TGCGCCAGCAGCTTGGCCCCGGGAAGCGATGGCTACACCTTC	CASSLAPGSDGYTF
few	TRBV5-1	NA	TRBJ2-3	TGCGCCAGCAGCTGGACCTACAGTCGCACAGATACGCAGTATTTT	CASSWTYSRTDTQYF
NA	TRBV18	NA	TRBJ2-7	TGTGCCAGCTCACCATTAGACAGTTCCTACGAGCAGTACTTC	CASSPLDSSYEQYF
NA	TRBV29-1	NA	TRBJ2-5	TGCAGCGCCCCCACAAGATGGGAGACCCAGTACTTC	CSAPTRWETQYF
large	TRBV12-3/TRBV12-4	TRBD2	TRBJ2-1	TGTGCCAGCAGTCCCACGGGAGGTGAGCAGTTCTTC	CASSPTGGEQFF
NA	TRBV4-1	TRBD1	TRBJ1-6	TGCGCCAGCAGCCTACCGGGACAGGCTTTTTATAATTCACCCCTCCACTTT	CASSLPGQAFYNSPLHF
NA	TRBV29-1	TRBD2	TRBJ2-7	TGCAGCGTTGCTGGGACTAGCGGGAGTTACGAGCAGTACTTC	CSVAGTSGSYEQYF
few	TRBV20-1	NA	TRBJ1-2	TGCAGTGCTAGCCACAGTACGGGCTACACCTTC	CSASHSTGYTF
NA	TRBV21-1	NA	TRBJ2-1	TGTGCCAGCAGCAAAGATTTAGGACGGACCTACAATGAGCAGTTCTTC	CASSKDLGRTYNEQFF
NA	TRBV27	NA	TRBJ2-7	TGTGCCAGCAGTTTAGGGGGGACGGGCGAGCAGTACTTC	CASSLGGTGEQYF
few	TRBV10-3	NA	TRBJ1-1	TGTGCCATCAGTGAGGGAGGGGCGCTGAACACTGAAGCTTTCTTT	CAISEGGALNTEAFF
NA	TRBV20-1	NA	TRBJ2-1	TGCAGTGCGAGAGCTAGCCCTACCTACAATGAGCAGTTCTTC	CSARASPTYNEQFF
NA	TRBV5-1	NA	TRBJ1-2	TGCGTCAGCAGCTTCGCGGGGGTCGACTATGGCTACACCTTC	CVSSFAGVDYGYTF
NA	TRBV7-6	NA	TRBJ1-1	TGTGCCAGCAGCTTCTCCGGGGCACCGAACACTGAAGCTTTCTTT	CASSFSGAPNTEAFF
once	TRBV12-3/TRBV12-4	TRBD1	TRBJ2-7	TGTGCCAGCAGTTTCTTTCGCGGGACAGGGGATTTCTACGAGCAGTACTTC	CASSFFRGTGDFYEQYF
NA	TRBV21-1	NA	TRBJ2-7	TGTGCCAGCGATGACGGAGGAGGGGCTCGGTACGAGCAGTACTTC	CASDDGGGARYEQYF
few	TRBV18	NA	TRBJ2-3	TGTGCCAGCTCACCTGACGGAGGTACAGATACGCAGTATTTT	CASSPDGGTDTQYF
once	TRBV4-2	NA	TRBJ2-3	TGTGCCAGCAGCCAAGTTAAAGGGGGGCCTACAGATACGCAGTATTTT	CASSQVKGGPTDTQYF
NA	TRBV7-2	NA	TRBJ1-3	TGTGCCAGCAGCTTAGCGGGACAAGGCCCTGGAAACACCATATATTTT	CASSLAGQGPGNTIYF
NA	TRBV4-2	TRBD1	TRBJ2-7	TGTGCCAGCAGCCAAGATGCCCGGGACAGGTTCCACGAGCAGTACTTC	CASSQDARDRFHEQYF
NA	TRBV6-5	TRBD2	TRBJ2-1	TGTGCCAGCAGTTTACGTCCCTTACTAGCGTTATCCTACAATGAGCAGTTCTTC	CASSLRPLLALSYNEQFF
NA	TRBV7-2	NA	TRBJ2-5	TGTGCCAGTAGCTTAGGGCAGCGAGAGACCCAGTACTTC	CASSLGQRETQYF
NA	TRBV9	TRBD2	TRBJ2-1	TGTGCCAGCAGCCCCCGTGCTAGCGGGCCTTACAATGAGCAGTTCTTC	CASSPRASGPYNEQFF
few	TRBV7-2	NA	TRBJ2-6	TGTGCCAGCAGCTTAGCACTGGGGTGGGCCAACGTCCTGACTTTC	CASSLALGWANVLTF
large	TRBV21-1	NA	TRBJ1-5	TGTGCCAGCAGTATGGGACAGGGGCGCCAGCCCCAGCATTTT	CASSMGQGRQPQHF